Listed below are T cell receptor beta chains from one sample, sequenced in a study of blood T cells in healthy people across ages. One entry per CDR3 protein results from TCRdb running MiXCR on the 5' RACE reads. The profile shows roughly 1.5 million distinct CDR3 sequences, 40% to 45% of them singletons. The source material was blood. The source is a young woman in good health. CDR3s include the opening cysteine and the closing phenylalanine or tryptophan. The D gene is left open where the match is weak. The size of a clone is reported for some rows only, either as once, few or many, or as a class for expanded clones.

size: .; D: .; J: TRBJ1-1; V: TRBV6-2/TRBV6-3; CDR3: CASRGPGGQTNTEAFF; DNA: TGTGCCAGCCGGGGGCCGGGCGGCCAGACAAACACTGAAGCTTTCTTT
size: .; D: .; J: TRBJ1-5; V: TRBV12-3/TRBV12-4; CDR3: CATGFGNQPQHF; DNA: TGTGCCACAGGGTTTGGCAATCAGCCCCAGCATTTT
size: .; D: .; J: TRBJ2-5; V: TRBV10-3; CDR3: CAIMAGRQETQYF; DNA: TGTGCCATCATGGCGGGGCGACAAGAGACCCAGTACTTC
size: few; D: TRBD1; J: TRBJ1-4; V: TRBV6-2/TRBV6-3; CDR3: CASATGGFEKLFF; DNA: TGTGCCAGCGCTACAGGGGGCTTTGAAAAACTGTTTTTT
size: .; D: .; J: TRBJ1-5; V: TRBV6-1; CDR3: CASSEFPKQPQHF; DNA: TGTGCCAGCAGTGAATTTCCCAAACAGCCCCAGCATTTT
size: once; D: .; J: TRBJ1-2; V: TRBV7-9; CDR3: CASSLGTSEVNYGYTF; DNA: TGTGCCAGCAGCTTAGGAACTTCGGAGGTCAACTATGGCTACACCTTC
size: few; D: .; J: TRBJ1-5; V: TRBV7-2; CDR3: CASSLGSRLNQPQHF; DNA: TGTGCCAGCAGCTTAGGGAGCAGGCTTAATCAGCCCCAGCATTTT
size: few; D: .; J: TRBJ2-3; V: TRBV20-1; CDR3: CSARSPGGSTDTQYF; DNA: TGCAGTGCTAGATCCCCAGGGGGGAGCACAGATACGCAGTATTTT
size: .; D: .; J: TRBJ2-1; V: TRBV4-2; CDR3: CASSQEKGAGNEQFF; DNA: TGTGCCAGCAGCCAAGAAAAGGGTGCCGGTAATGAGCAGTTCTTC
size: .; D: .; J: TRBJ1-1; V: TRBV7-2; CDR3: CASSLGGWRTTEAFF; DNA: TGTGCCAGCAGCTTAGGGGGATGGCGAACGACTGAAGCTTTCTTT
size: .; D: TRBD2; J: TRBJ2-7; V: TRBV20-1; CDR3: CAKTSHYEQYF; DNA: TGCGCAAAGACTAGCCACTACGAGCAGTACTTC
size: many; D: TRBD2; J: TRBJ2-1; V: TRBV6-4; CDR3: CASSERTSGYNEQFF; DNA: TGTGCCAGCAGTGAACGGACTAGCGGCTACAATGAGCAGTTCTTC
size: .; D: .; J: TRBJ2-2; V: TRBV2; CDR3: CASLVGTVATGELFF; DNA: TGTGCCAGCCTAGTAGGGACCGTCGCCACCGGGGAGCTGTTTTTT
size: .; D: TRBD1; J: TRBJ1-2; V: TRBV20-1; CDR3: CSAPRTGAYGYTF; DNA: TGCAGTGCCCCCCGAACAGGGGCCTATGGCTACACCTTC
size: .; D: .; J: TRBJ2-4; V: TRBV3-1; CDR3: CASIGMGNIQYF; DNA: TGTGCCAGCATCGGGATGGGAAACATTCAGTACTTC
size: many; D: .; J: TRBJ2-7; V: TRBV20-1; CDR3: CSAREMTYEQYF; DNA: TGCAGTGCTAGAGAGATGACCTACGAGCAGTACTTC
size: .; D: .; J: TRBJ1-2; V: TRBV29-1; CDR3: CSVEDPAGLNYGYTF; DNA: TGCAGCGTTGAAGATCCGGCCGGCCTAAACTATGGCTACACCTTC
size: .; D: TRBD1; J: TRBJ2-7; V: TRBV6-1; CDR3: CASRTTGGSSYEQYF; DNA: TGTGCCAGCAGGACTACAGGGGGGTCATCATACGAGCAGTACTTC
size: few; D: TRBD1; J: TRBJ2-1; V: TRBV9; CDR3: CASSASNRGGHEQFF; DNA: TGTGCCAGCAGCGCATCTAACAGGGGTGGACATGAGCAGTTCTTC
size: .; D: .; J: TRBJ2-3; V: TRBV20-1; CDR3: CSQGPASTQYF; DNA: TGCAGCCAAGGGCCGGCGAGTACGCAGTATTTT
size: few; D: .; J: TRBJ1-1; V: TRBV6-6; CDR3: CASSYSNKGNTEAFF; DNA: TGTGCCAGCAGTTACTCGAACAAGGGGAACACTGAAGCTTTCTTT
size: .; D: .; J: TRBJ1-2; V: TRBV29-1; CDR3: CSVVGDGYTF; DNA: TGCAGCGTTGTAGGAGATGGCTACACCTTC
size: few; D: .; J: TRBJ2-1; V: TRBV10-3; CDR3: CAISGAGQTSSPGEQFF; DNA: TGTGCCATCAGTGGGGCAGGCCAAACGTCCAGTCCCGGTGAGCAGTTCTTC
size: .; D: TRBD1; J: TRBJ2-5; V: TRBV4-1; CDR3: CASSQDVVRGQYF; DNA: TGCGCCAGCAGCCAAGATGTAGTCAGGGGGCAGTACTTC
size: .; D: .; J: TRBJ1-5; V: TRBV19; CDR3: CASQRSGNQPQHF; DNA: TGTGCCAGCCAGAGGAGCGGCAATCAGCCCCAGCATTTT
size: .; D: .; J: TRBJ1-2; V: TRBV4-2; CDR3: CASSQDRTTGAGCTF; DNA: TGTGCCAGCAGCCAAGATAGAACGACTGGGGCTGGCTGCACCTTC
size: few; D: TRBD1; J: TRBJ1-6; V: TRBV6-6; CDR3: CASRGTGGLSPLHF; DNA: TGTGCCAGCAGAGGGACAGGGGGACTATCACCCCTCCACTTT
size: .; D: .; J: TRBJ1-4; V: TRBV5-1; CDR3: CASSLAGYGKLFF; DNA: TGCGCCAGCAGCTTAGCAGGGTACGGAAAACTGTTTTTT
size: .; D: .; J: TRBJ2-3; V: TRBV18; CDR3: CANSPDRIGTDTQYF; DNA: TGTGCCAACTCACCTGACAGAATCGGCACAGATACGCAGTATTTT
size: .; D: TRBD2; J: TRBJ2-1; V: TRBV20-1; CDR3: CSASREASGFFNEQFF; DNA: TGCAGTGCCTCCCGCGAGGCTAGCGGGTTCTTTAATGAGCAGTTCTTC
size: few; D: TRBD1; J: TRBJ1-2; V: TRBV3-1; CDR3: CASSLPGQTLYGYTF; DNA: TGTGCCAGCAGCCTTCCGGGACAGACCCTCTATGGCTACACCTTC